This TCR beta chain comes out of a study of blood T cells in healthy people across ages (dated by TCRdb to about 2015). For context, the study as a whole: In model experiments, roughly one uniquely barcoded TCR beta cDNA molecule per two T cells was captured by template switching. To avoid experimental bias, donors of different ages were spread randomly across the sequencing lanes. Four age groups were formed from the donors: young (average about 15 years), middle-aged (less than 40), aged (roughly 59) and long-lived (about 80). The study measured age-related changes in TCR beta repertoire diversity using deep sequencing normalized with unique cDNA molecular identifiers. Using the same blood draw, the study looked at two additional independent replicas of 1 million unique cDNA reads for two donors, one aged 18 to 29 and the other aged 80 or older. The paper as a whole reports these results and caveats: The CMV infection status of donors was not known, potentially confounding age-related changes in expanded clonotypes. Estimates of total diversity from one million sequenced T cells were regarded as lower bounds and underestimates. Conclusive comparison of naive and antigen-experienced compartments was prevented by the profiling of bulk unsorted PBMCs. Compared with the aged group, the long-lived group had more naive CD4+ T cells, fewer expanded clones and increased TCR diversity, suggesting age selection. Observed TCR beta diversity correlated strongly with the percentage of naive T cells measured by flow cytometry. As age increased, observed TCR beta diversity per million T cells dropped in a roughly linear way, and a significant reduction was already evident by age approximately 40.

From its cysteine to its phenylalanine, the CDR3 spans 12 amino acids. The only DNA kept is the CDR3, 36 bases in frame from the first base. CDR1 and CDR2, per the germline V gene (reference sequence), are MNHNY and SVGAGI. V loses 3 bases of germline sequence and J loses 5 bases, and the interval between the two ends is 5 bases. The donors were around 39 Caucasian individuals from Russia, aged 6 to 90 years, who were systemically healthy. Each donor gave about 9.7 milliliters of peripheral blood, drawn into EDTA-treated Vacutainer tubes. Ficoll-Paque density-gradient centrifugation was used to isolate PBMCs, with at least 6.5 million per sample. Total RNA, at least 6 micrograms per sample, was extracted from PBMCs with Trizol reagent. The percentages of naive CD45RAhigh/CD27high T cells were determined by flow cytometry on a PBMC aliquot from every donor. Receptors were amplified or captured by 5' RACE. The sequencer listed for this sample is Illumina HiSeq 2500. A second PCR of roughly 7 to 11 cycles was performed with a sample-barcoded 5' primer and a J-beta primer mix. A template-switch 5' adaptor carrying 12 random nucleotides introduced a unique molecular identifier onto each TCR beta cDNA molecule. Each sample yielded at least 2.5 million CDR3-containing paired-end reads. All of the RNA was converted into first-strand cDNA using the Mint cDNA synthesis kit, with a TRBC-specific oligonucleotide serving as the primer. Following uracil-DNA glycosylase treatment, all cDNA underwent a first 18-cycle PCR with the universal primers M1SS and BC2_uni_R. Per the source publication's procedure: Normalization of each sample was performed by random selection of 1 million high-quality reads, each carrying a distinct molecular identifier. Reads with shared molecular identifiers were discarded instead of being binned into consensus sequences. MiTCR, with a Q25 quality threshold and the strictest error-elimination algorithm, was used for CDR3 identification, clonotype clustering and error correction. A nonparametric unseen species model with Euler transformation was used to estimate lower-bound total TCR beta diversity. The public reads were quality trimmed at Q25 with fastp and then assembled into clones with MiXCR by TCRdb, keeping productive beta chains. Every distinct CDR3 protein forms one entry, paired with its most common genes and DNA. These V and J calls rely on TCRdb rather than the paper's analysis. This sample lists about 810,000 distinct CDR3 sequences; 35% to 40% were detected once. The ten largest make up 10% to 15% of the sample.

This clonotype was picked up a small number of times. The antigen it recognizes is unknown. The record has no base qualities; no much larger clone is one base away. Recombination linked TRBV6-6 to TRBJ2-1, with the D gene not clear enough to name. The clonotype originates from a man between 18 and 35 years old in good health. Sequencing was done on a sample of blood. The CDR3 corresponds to CASSYPNNEQFF. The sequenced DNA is TGTGCCAGCAGTTATCCTAACAATGAGCAGTTCTTC.